This T cell receptor (beta chain) originates from a study of blood T cell repertoires in COVID-19. Overall study context: Samples taken during acute and convalescent COVID-19 were collected in the United States, Italy and Spain. Sample material is recorded as cDNA or gDNA derived from T cells, B-cell-depleted T cells, or PBMCs.

Trimming shortened V by 1 base and J by 2 bases, and 20 bases separated the two germline ends. CDR1 GTSNPN and CDR2 SVGIG come from the germline V gene (reference sequence). The CDR3 length is 17 residues. Sequenced by immunoSEQ multiplex PCR; TCRdb stores in-frame clones only, minus some. The data contain 190,000 or so clones, around 94% of them seen just once; the ten biggest clones take up about 0.8%. The receptor's source is a man aged 30-40 years with COVID-19, enrolled during active disease. Sequencing was done on a sample of peripheral blood. The chain couples TRBV30 to TRBJ1-2, with a weak D call TRBD1 (5 bases). The CDR3 DNA is TGTGCCTGGAGTGCACCCATTTGGGCAGGGCCCAACTATGGCTACACCTTC. Protein sequence: CAWSAPIWAGPNYGYTF.